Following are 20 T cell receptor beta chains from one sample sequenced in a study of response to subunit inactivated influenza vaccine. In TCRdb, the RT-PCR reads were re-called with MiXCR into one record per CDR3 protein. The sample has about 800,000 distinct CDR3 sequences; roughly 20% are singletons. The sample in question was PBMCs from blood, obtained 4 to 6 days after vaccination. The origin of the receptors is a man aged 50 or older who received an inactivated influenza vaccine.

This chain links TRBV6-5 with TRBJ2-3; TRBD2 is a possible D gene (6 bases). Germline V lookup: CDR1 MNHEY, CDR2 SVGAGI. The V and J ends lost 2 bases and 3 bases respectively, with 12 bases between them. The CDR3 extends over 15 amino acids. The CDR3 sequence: CASSYVSGRTDTQYF. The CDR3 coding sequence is TGTGCCAGCAGTTACGTCTCAGGGAGGACAGATACGCAGTATTTT.

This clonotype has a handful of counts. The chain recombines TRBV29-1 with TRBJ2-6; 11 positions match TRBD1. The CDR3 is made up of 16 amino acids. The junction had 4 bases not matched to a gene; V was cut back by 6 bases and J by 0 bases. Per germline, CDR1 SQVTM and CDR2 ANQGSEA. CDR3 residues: CSVAGTGGSGANVLTF. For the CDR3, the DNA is TGCAGCGTCGCCGGGACAGGGGGCTCTGGGGCCAACGTCCTGACTTTC.

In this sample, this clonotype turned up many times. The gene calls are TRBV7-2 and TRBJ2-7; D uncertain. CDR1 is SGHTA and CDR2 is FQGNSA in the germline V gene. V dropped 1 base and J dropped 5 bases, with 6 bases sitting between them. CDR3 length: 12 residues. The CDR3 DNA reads TGTGCCAGCAGCTTAGTCAAGCACGAGCAGTACTTC. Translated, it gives CASSLVKHEQYF.

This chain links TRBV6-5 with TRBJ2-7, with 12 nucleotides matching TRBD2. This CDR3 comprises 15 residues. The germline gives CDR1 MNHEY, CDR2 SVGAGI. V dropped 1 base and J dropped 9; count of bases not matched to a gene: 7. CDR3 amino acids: CASSYYSSGRARQYF. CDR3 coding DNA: TGTGCCAGCAGTTACTATTCTAGCGGGAGGGCAAGGCAGTACTTC.

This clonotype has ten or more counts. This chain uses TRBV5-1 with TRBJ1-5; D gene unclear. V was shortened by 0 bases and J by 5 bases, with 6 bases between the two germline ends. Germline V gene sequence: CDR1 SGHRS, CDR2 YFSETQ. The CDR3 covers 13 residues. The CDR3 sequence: CASSLEVDQPQHF. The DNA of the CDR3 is TGCGCCAGCAGCTTGGAGGTGGATCAGCCCCAGCATTTT.

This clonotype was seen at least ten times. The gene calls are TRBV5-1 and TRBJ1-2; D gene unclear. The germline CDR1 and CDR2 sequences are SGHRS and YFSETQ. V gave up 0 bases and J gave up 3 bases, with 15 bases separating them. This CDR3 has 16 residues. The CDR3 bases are TGCGCCAGCAGCTTGGAGGACCTCACCGGGGACTATGGCTACACCTTC. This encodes CASSLEDLTGDYGYTF.

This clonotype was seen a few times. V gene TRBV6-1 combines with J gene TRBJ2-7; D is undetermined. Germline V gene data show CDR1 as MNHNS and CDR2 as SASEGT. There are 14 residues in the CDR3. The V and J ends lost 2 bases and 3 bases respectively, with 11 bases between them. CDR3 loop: CASSEMKASYEQYF. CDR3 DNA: TGTGCCAGCAGTGAAATGAAGGCAAGCTACGAGCAGTACTTC.

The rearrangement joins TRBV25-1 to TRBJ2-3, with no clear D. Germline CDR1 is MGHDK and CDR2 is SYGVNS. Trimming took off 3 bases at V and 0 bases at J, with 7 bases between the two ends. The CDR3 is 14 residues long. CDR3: CASSDSSSTDTQYF. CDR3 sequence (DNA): TGTGCCAGCAGTGATTCCTCTAGCACAGATACGCAGTATTTT.

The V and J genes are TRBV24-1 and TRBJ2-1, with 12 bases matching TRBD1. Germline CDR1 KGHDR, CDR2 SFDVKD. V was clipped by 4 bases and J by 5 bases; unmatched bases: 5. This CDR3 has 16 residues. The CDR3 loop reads CATSDVGQGANNEQFF. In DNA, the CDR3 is TGTGCCACCAGTGACGTGGGACAGGGGGCGAACAATGAGCAGTTCTTC.

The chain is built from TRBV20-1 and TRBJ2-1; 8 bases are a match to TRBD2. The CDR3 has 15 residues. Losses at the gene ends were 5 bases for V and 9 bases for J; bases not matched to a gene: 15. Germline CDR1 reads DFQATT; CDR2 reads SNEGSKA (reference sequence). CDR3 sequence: CSAEDGTRASGEQFF. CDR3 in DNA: TGCAGTGCTGAGGATGGGACTAGAGCATCTGGTGAGCAGTTCTTC.

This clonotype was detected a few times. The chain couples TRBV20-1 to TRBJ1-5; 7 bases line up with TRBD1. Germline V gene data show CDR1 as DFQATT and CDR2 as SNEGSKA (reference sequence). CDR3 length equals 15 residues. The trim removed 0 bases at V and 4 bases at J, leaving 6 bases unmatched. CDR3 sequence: CSARDSGQTNQPQHF. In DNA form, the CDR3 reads TGCAGTGCTAGAGATTCGGGACAGACAAATCAGCCCCAGCATTTT.

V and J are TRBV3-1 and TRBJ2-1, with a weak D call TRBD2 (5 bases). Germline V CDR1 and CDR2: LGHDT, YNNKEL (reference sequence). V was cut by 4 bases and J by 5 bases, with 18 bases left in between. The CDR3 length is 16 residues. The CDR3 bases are TGTGCCAGCAGCCGACTGAGATCGGGGAGACACAATGAGCAGTTCTTC. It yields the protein CASSRLRSGRHNEQFF.

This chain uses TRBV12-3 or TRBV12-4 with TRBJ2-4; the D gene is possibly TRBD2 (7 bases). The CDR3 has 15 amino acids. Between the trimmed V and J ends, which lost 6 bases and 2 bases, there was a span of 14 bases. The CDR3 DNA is TGTGCCAGCAGCCCGGGGGGCATATCCAAAAACATTCAGTACTTC. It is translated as CASSPGGISKNIQYF.

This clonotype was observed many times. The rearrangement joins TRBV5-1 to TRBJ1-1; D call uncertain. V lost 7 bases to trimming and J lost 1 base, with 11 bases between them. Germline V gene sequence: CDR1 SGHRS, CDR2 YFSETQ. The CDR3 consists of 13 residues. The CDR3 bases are TGCGCCAGCCGCGTTACTCCGAACACTGAAGCTTTCTTT. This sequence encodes CASRVTPNTEAFF. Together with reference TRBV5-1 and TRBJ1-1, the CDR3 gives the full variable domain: KAGVTQTPRYLIKTRGQQVTLSCSPISGHRSVSWYQQTPGQGLQFLFEYFSETQRNKGNFPGRFSGRQFSNSRSEMNVSTLELGDSALYLCASRVTPNTEAFFGQGTRLTVV.

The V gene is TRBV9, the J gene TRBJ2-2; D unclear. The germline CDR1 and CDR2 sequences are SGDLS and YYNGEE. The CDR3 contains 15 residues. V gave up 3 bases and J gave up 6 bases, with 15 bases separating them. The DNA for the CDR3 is TGTGCCAGCAGCGCCTCCGATGTGAGAGCCGGGGAGCTGTTTTTT. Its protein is CASSASDVRAGELFF.

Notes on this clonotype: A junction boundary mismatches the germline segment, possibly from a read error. The CDR3 here is CASSQEERGHTDTQYF. DNA of the CDR3: TGCGCCAGCAGCCAAGAAGAGCGGGGACACACAGATACGCAGTATTTC. The V and J genes are TRBV4-1 and TRBJ2-3; D perhaps matches TRBD2 (7 bases). There are 16 residues in the CDR3. CDR1 MGHRA and CDR2 YSYEKL come from the germline V gene.

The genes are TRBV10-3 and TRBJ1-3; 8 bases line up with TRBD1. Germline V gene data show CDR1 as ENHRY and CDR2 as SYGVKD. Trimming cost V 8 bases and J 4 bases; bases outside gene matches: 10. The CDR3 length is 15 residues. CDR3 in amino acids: CAIRGAGGFGNTIYF. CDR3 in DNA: TGTGCCATCCGGGGAGCAGGGGGCTTCGGAAACACCATATATTTT.

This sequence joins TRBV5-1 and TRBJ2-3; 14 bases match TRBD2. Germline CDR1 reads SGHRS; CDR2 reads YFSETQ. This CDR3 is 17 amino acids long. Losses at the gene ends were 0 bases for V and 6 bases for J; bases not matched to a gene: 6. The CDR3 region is CASSLGLAGGVTDTQYF. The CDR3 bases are TGCGCCAGCAGCTTGGGACTAGCGGGAGGGGTGACGGATACGCAGTATTTT.

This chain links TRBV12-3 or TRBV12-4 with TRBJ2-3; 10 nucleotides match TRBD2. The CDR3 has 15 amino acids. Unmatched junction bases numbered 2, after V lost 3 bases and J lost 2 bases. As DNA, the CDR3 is TGTGCCAGCAGTTTGGGACTAGCGAACACAGATACGCAGTATTTT. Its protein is CASSLGLANTDTQYF.

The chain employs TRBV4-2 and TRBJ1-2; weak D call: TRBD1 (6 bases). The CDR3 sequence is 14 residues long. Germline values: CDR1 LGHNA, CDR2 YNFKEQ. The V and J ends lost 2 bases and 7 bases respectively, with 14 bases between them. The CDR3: CASSQQTTGGGYTF. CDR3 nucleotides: TGTGCCAGCAGCCAACAGACGACAGGTGGTGGCTACACCTTC.